This TCR beta chain was obtained from a study of blood T cell repertoires in COVID-19. Study context: The cDNA or gDNA used as material had been derived from T cells, B-cell-depleted T cells, or PBMCs.

The CDR3 consists of 17 residues. Per the germline V gene, CDR1 is MNHEY and CDR2 is SVGEGT. V trimming: 2 bases; J trimming: 4 bases; junction bases outside the gene matches: 10. How the authors handled the data: By means of reference gene primer amplification, nucleated cell counts were estimated. The repertoire was sequenced with immunoSEQ multiplex PCR; TCRdb's copy has only in-frame clones and lacks some. V and J calls and clone size are those listed in that table; D and trimming were worked out from the DNA. This table holds roughly 160,000 clones, roughly 70% found once. Sample: peripheral blood. This TCR derives from a woman of 80 years or more with acute or convalescent COVID-19. This chain joins TRBV6-2 or TRBV6-3 and TRBJ2-7, with 11 nucleotides matching TRBD2. The DNA for the CDR3 is TGTGCCAGCAGTTACACGATACTAGCGGGAGACAGGTACGAGCAGTACTTC. Amino acids: CASSYTILAGDRYEQYF.